Listed below are T cell receptor beta chains from one sample, sequenced in a study of CD8+CD57+ T cells in acquired aplastic anemia. Using its own MiXCR run on the reads, TCRdb lists one record per CDR3 protein. Among roughly 240,000 distinct CDR3 sequences listed, about 44% were seen once. Source material: sorted CD4+, CD8+, or CD8+CD57+ T cells (not recorded which) from PBMCs. The receptors stem from a human donor with aplastic anemia. The CDR3 runs from the conserved cysteine through the conserved F or W. Fields, in order: V gene, J gene, D gene, clone size, CDR3 protein, CDR3 DNA. A D gene is named only where the DNA matches it firmly. The size field is filled for only some rows; it gives once, few, many or a size class.

V gene: TRBV7-8
J gene: TRBJ2-1
D gene: TRBD1
clone size: many
CDR3 protein: CASSPDGQGARGSEEQFF
CDR3 DNA: TGTGCCAGCAGCCCGGACGGACAGGGGGCGCGTGGCTCCGAGGAGCAGTTCTTC

V gene: TRBV30
J gene: TRBJ2-2
D gene: TRBD1
clone size: .
CDR3 protein: CAWSATGTGFTGELFF
CDR3 DNA: TGTGCCTGGAGTGCAACCGGGACAGGGTTTACCGGGGAGCTGTTTTTT

V gene: TRBV15
J gene: TRBJ1-3
D gene: TRBD1
clone size: .
CDR3 protein: CATSRGTGSYGNTIYF
CDR3 DNA: TGTGCCACCAGCAGAGGGACAGGGTCGTACGGAAACACCATATATTTT

V gene: TRBV6-4
J gene: TRBJ2-1
D gene: .
clone size: few
CDR3 protein: CASSFSWDLRDEQFF
CDR3 DNA: TGTGCCAGCAGTTTTTCGTGGGACCTTAGGGATGAGCAGTTCTTC

V gene: TRBV28
J gene: TRBJ2-7
D gene: TRBD2
clone size: .
CDR3 protein: CASSLPSTGTSGRVKSYEQYF
CDR3 DNA: TGTGCCAGCAGTTTACCATCGACCGGGACTAGCGGGAGGGTGAAATCCTACGAGCAGTACTTC

V gene: TRBV7-8
J gene: TRBJ2-7
D gene: TRBD2
clone size: many
CDR3 protein: CASRPRTSGSGEQYF
CDR3 DNA: TGTGCCAGCAGGCCTCGGACTAGCGGGAGTGGTGAGCAGTACTTC

V gene: TRBV24-1
J gene: TRBJ2-5
D gene: .
clone size: .
CDR3 protein: CATSDWDGQETQYF
CDR3 DNA: TGTGCCACCAGTGATTGGGACGGCCAAGAGACCCAGTACTTC

V gene: TRBV19
J gene: TRBJ1-1
D gene: .
clone size: many
CDR3 protein: CASRYRGPDTEAFF
CDR3 DNA: TGTGCCAGTAGGTATCGGGGACCAGACACTGAAGCTTTCTTT

V gene: TRBV7-3
J gene: TRBJ2-1
D gene: .
clone size: .
CDR3 protein: CASSPGGAGEQFF
CDR3 DNA: TGTGCCAGCAGCCCGGGCGGGGCAGGTGAGCAGTTCTTC

V gene: TRBV7-8
J gene: TRBJ1-2
D gene: TRBD1
clone size: .
CDR3 protein: CASSQGQGNYGYTF
CDR3 DNA: TGTGCCAGCAGCCAAGGACAGGGAAACTATGGCTACACCTTC

V gene: TRBV7-3
J gene: TRBJ1-6
D gene: TRBD1
clone size: .
CDR3 protein: CASSSPGQINSPLHF
CDR3 DNA: TGTGCCAGCAGCTCACCGGGACAGATCAATTCACCCCTCCACTTT

V gene: TRBV20-1
J gene: TRBJ1-1
D gene: .
clone size: many
CDR3 protein: CSVWGTANTEAFF
CDR3 DNA: TGCAGTGTATGGGGAACAGCGAACACTGAAGCTTTCTTT

V gene: TRBV19
J gene: TRBJ2-2
D gene: .
clone size: .
CDR3 protein: CASSTYSGRSGELFF
CDR3 DNA: TGTGCCAGTAGCACATATTCAGGGAGGTCCGGGGAGCTGTTTTTT

V gene: TRBV5-6
J gene: TRBJ1-4
D gene: .
clone size: many
CDR3 protein: CASSFAGRSDEKLFF
CDR3 DNA: TGTGCCAGCAGCTTTGCGGGAAGGTCGGATGAAAAACTGTTTTTT

V gene: TRBV24-1
J gene: TRBJ2-7
D gene: .
clone size: once
CDR3 protein: CATSKSGACEQYF
CDR3 DNA: TGTGCCACCAGTAAGTCAGGGGCCTGCGAGCAGTACTTC

V gene: TRBV20-1
J gene: TRBJ2-5
D gene: TRBD2
clone size: .
CDR3 protein: CSAHWASGGQETQYF
CDR3 DNA: TGCAGTGCTCACTGGGCTAGCGGGGGGCAAGAGACCCAGTACTTC

V gene: TRBV7-6
J gene: TRBJ1-6
D gene: TRBD1
clone size: few
CDR3 protein: CASSSGQDSPLHF
CDR3 DNA: TGTGCCAGCAGCTCTGGACAGGATTCACCCCTCCACTTT

V gene: TRBV25-1
J gene: TRBJ2-7
D gene: TRBD2
clone size: few
CDR3 protein: CASSTRAAGGYYEQYF
CDR3 DNA: TGTGCCAGTAGTACCAGGGCGGCGGGGGGTTACTACGAGCAGTACTTC

V gene: TRBV2
J gene: TRBJ1-6
D gene: TRBD1
clone size: .
CDR3 protein: CASSERGHEGSPLHF
CDR3 DNA: TGTGCCAGCAGTGAGAGGGGGCACGAGGGTTCACCCCTCCACTTT

V gene: TRBV29-1
J gene: TRBJ1-1
D gene: TRBD1
clone size: .
CDR3 protein: CSVASQGGWRAFF
CDR3 DNA: TGCAGCGTCGCTTCGCAGGGGGGTTGGAGAGCTTTCTTT

V gene: TRBV2
J gene: TRBJ2-1
D gene: .
clone size: .
CDR3 protein: CASSEGPPSYNEQFF
CDR3 DNA: TGTGCCAGCAGTGAAGGCCCACCATCCTACAATGAGCAGTTCTTC

V gene: TRBV2
J gene: TRBJ1-4
D gene: .
clone size: .
CDR3 protein: CASSLGRNNEKLFF
CDR3 DNA: TGTGCCAGCAGTCTCGGCAGAAATAATGAAAAACTGTTTTTT

V gene: TRBV9
J gene: TRBJ2-2
D gene: .
clone size: once
CDR3 protein: CASSVGDGSNTGELFF
CDR3 DNA: TGTGCCAGCAGCGTAGGGGACGGGTCCAACACCGGGGAGCTGTTTTTT

V gene: TRBV9
J gene: TRBJ1-2
D gene: .
clone size: many
CDR3 protein: CASSVRGSGVGGYTF
CDR3 DNA: TGTGCCAGCAGCGTAAGGGGTTCAGGGGTAGGCGGCTACACCTTC

V gene: TRBV12-3/TRBV12-4
J gene: TRBJ1-5
D gene: .
clone size: many
CDR3 protein: CASSLTGLTLGQPQHF
CDR3 DNA: TGTGCCAGCAGTCTTACTGGACTTACCCTGGGACAGCCCCAGCATTTT

V gene: TRBV20-1
J gene: TRBJ2-7
D gene: TRBD2
clone size: .
CDR3 protein: CSRDYRYEQYF
CDR3 DNA: TGCAGCCGGGACTACCGTTACGAGCAGTACTTC

V gene: TRBV19
J gene: TRBJ2-7
D gene: .
clone size: .
CDR3 protein: CASSQRGYEQYF
CDR3 DNA: TGTGCCAGTAGTCAAAGGGGGTACGAGCAGTACTTC

V gene: TRBV7-9
J gene: TRBJ2-5
D gene: .
clone size: many
CDR3 protein: CASSFIGFRQETQYF
CDR3 DNA: TGTGCCAGCAGCTTCATTGGGTTTCGGCAAGAGACCCAGTACTTC

V gene: TRBV29-1
J gene: TRBJ2-7
D gene: TRBD2
clone size: once
CDR3 protein: CSVRDYSYEQYF
CDR3 DNA: TGCAGCGTGAGGGACTATTCCTACGAGCAGTACTTC

V gene: TRBV12-3/TRBV12-4
J gene: TRBJ2-5
D gene: TRBD1
clone size: many
CDR3 protein: CASSIGQGETQYF
CDR3 DNA: TGTGCCAGCAGCATCGGACAGGGGGAGACCCAGTACTTC

V gene: TRBV25-1
J gene: TRBJ1-6
D gene: .
clone size: .
CDR3 protein: CASRAPDSPLHF
CDR3 DNA: TGTGCCAGCAGGGCTCCAGATTCACCCCTCCACTTT

V gene: TRBV9
J gene: TRBJ2-7
D gene: .
clone size: .
CDR3 protein: CASSVGQGGSYGQYF
CDR3 DNA: TGTGCCAGCAGCGTAGGTCAGGGTGGTTCCTACGGGCAGTACTTC

V gene: TRBV12-3/TRBV12-4
J gene: TRBJ2-3
D gene: .
clone size: many
CDR3 protein: CASSLGGQDTQYF
CDR3 DNA: TGTGCCAGCAGCCTGGGGGGGCAAGATACGCAGTATTTT

V gene: TRBV10-3
J gene: TRBJ1-5
D gene: .
clone size: .
CDR3 protein: CAISELNSNQPQHF
CDR3 DNA: TGTGCCATCAGTGAGTTGAATAGCAATCAGCCCCAGCATTTT

V gene: TRBV25-1
J gene: TRBJ2-7
D gene: .
clone size: few
CDR3 protein: CASSPPGVTSSYEQYF
CDR3 DNA: TGTGCCAGCAGCCCCCCAGGCGTCACAAGCTCCTACGAGCAGTACTTC

V gene: TRBV25-1
J gene: TRBJ1-3
D gene: .
clone size: .
CDR3 protein: CASSDHTIYF
CDR3 DNA: TGTGCCAGCAGTGACCACACCATATATTTT

V gene: TRBV12-3/TRBV12-4
J gene: TRBJ2-7
D gene: .
clone size: .
CDR3 protein: CASSPDGVYEQYF
CDR3 DNA: TGTGCCAGCAGTCCCGACGGGGTTTACGAGCAGTACTTC

V gene: TRBV5-8
J gene: TRBJ2-6
D gene: .
clone size: many
CDR3 protein: CASSPNSGANVLTF
CDR3 DNA: TGTGCCAGCAGCCCAAACTCTGGGGCCAACGTCCTGACTTTC

V gene: TRBV6-7
J gene: TRBJ2-1
D gene: TRBD2
clone size: once
CDR3 protein: CASIAGGPSNEQFF
CDR3 DNA: TGTGCCAGCATAGCGGGAGGGCCGTCCAATGAGCAGTTCTTC

V gene: TRBV7-8
J gene: TRBJ1-1
D gene: .
clone size: .
CDR3 protein: CASSYGGRVEAFF
CDR3 DNA: TGTGCCAGCAGTTACGGGGGCAGGGTTGAAGCTTTCTTT

V gene: TRBV19
J gene: TRBJ1-3
D gene: .
clone size: .
CDR3 protein: CASKEVGTGNTIYF
CDR3 DNA: TGTGCCAGTAAGGAGGTGGGGACTGGAAACACCATATATTTT

V gene: TRBV20-1
J gene: TRBJ2-7
D gene: .
clone size: .
CDR3 protein: CSARDVRTPSEQYF
CDR3 DNA: TGCAGTGCTAGAGATGTGAGGACTCCCTCCGAGCAGTACTTC

V gene: TRBV5-1
J gene: TRBJ2-7
D gene: .
clone size: .
CDR3 protein: CASSLGQMAYEQYF
CDR3 DNA: TGCGCCAGCAGCTTAGGACAGATGGCCTACGAGCAGTACTTC

V gene: TRBV20-1
J gene: TRBJ2-4
D gene: TRBD2
clone size: .
CDR3 protein: CSTKSLAGETNIQYF
CDR3 DNA: TGCAGTACCAAATCACTAGCGGGGGAGACAAACATTCAGTACTTC